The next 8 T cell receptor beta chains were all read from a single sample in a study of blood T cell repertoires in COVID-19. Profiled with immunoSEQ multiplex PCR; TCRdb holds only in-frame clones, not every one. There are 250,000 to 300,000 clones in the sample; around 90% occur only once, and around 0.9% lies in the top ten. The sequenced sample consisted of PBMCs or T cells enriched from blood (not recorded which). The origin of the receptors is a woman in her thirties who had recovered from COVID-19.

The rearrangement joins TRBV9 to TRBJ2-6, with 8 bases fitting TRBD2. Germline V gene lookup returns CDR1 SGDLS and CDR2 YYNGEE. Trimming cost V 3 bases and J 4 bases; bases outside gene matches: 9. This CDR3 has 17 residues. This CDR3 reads CASSEGSGMSGANVLTF. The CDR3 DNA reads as TGTGCCAGCAGCGAAGGTAGCGGGATGTCGGGGGCCAACGTCCTGACTTTC.

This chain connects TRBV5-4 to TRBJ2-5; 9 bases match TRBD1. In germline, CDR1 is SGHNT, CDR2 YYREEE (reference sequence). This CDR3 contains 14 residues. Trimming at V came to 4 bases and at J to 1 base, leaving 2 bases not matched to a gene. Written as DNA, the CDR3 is TGTGCCAGCAGCCCGGGACAGGGCCAAGAGACCCAGTACTTC. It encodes CASSPGQGQETQYF.

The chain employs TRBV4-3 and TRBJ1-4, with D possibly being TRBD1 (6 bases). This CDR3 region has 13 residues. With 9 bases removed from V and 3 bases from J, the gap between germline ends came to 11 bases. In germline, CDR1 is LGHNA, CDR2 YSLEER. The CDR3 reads CARGGGSNEKLFF. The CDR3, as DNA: TGCGCCAGAGGGGGGGGTTCTAATGAAAAACTGTTTTTT.

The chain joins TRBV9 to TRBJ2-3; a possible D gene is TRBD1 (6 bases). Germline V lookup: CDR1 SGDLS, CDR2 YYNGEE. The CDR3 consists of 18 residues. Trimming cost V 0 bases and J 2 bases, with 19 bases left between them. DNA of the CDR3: TGTGCCAGCAGCGTAGAGGGCAGGGGAAGGGGGAACACAGATACGCAGTATTTT. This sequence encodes CASSVEGRGRGNTDTQYF.

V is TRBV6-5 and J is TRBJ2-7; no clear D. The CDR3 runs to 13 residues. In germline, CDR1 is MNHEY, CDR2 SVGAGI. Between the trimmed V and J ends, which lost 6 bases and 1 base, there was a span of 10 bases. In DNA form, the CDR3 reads TGTGCCAGCAGGTCAAGAGCTTCCTACGAGCAGTACTTC. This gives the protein CASRSRASYEQYF.

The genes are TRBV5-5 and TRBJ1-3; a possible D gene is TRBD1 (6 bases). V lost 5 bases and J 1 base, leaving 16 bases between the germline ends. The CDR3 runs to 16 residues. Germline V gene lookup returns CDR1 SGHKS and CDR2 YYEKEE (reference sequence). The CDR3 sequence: CASSSINRVSGNTIYF. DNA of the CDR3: TGTGCCAGCAGTTCTATAAACAGGGTGTCTGGAAACACCATATATTTT.

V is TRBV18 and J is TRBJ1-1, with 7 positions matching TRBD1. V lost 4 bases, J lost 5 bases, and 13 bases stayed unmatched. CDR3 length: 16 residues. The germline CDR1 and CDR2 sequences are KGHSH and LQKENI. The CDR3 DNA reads TGTGCCAGCTCACGCGACCAGGGGGAATGGGGTACTGAAGCTTTCTTT. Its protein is CASSRDQGEWGTEAFF.

The DNA of the CDR3 is TGTGCCAGCAGCTTAGCCCCCAGGGACTCCTACGAGCAGTACTTC. As protein: CASSLAPRDSYEQYF. The J gene is TRBJ2-7, the V gene TRBV11-2; possibly TRBD1 for D (5 bases). The ends were cut back, 1 base at V and 0 bases at J, with 10 bases in the middle. This CDR3 contains 15 residues. Germline values: CDR1 SGHAT, CDR2 FQNNGV.